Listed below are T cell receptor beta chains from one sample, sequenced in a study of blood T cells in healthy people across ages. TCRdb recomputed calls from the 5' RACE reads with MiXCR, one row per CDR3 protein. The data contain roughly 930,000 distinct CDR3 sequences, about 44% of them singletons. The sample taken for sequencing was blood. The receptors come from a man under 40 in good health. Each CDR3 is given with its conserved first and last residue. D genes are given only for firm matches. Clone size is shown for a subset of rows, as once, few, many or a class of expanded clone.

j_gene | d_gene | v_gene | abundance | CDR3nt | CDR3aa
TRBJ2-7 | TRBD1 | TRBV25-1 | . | TGTGCCAGCAGTGACCTGACAGGGTCTACCTACGAGCAGTACTTC | CASSDLTGSTYEQYF
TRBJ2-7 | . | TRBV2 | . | TGTGCCAGCAGGCGGACGGAAACCTACGAGCAGTACTTC | CASRRTETYEQYF
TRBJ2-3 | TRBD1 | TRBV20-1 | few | TGCAGTGCCCCTCACGACAGGGAGTATTCAGATACGCAGTATTTT | CSAPHDREYSDTQYF
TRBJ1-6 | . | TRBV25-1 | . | TGTGCCAGCTGTGCATCACCGAATAATTCACCCCTCCACTTT | CASCASPNNSPLHF
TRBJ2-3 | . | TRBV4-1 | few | TGCGCCAGCAGCCAAGATCCACTAGGATCAGATACGCAGTATTTT | CASSQDPLGSDTQYF
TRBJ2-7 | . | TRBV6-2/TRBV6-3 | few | TGTGCCAGCACCTTCGGCCGGGACTTCACCTACGAGCAGTACTTC | CASTFGRDFTYEQYF
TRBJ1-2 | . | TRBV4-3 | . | TGCGCCAGCAGCCAAGAGACAGTGGGGGGCTACACCTTC | CASSQETVGGYTF
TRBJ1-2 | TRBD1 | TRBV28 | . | TGTGCCAGCAGTACCCAGGGGGCCCATGGCTACACCTTC | CASSTQGAHGYTF
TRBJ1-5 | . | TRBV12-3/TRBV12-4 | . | TGTGCCAGCAGCAGACACAGGGATAGCAATCAGCCCCAGCATTTT | CASSRHRDSNQPQHF
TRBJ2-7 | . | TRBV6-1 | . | TGTGCCGGGGACCGTGGGGGGACCTACGAGCAGTACTTC | CAGDRGGTYEQYF
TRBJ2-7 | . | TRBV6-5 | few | TGTGCCAGCAGTTACCGGAACGGCGTCGAGCAGTACTTC | CASSYRNGVEQYF
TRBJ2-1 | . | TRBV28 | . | TGTGCCGGCAGTCCAGAACAAGCCGGCTACAATGAGCAGTTCTTC | CAGSPEQAGYNEQFF
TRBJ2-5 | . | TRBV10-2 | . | TGCGCCAGCAGTAGCCCCGGGGGAGAGACCCAGTACTTC | CASSSPGGETQYF